The rows below give T cell receptor beta chains drawn from one sample of a study of siplizumab effects on memory and regulatory T cells. Repertoires were generated with immunoSEQ multiplex PCR, while TCRdb's copy carries only in-frame clones and drops some. Among about 69,000 clones listed, about 87% were seen once. Sample: Tregs sorted from blood. The receptor set was obtained from a human donor in good health. Each CDR3 is given with its conserved first and last residue. The D gene is left open where the match is weak. Expanded clones get a size class; other rows say once, few or many, or leave the size out.

>-|13|-|TRBJ2-5|TRBV7-9
CASSEGQQGTQYF
TGTGCCAGCAGCGAGGGACAACAAGGGACCCAGTACTTC
>-|13|-|TRBJ2-2|TRBV5-4
CASSYQGSGELFF
TGTGCCAGCAGTTATCAGGGGTCCGGGGAGCTGTTTTTT
>-|17|-|TRBJ2-1|TRBV7-9
CASSLDSSRFSYNEQFF
TGTGCCAGCAGCTTAGATTCTAGCAGGTTCTCCTACAATGAGCAGTTCTTC
>-|13|-|TRBJ1-2|TRBV6-5
CASSYRDRRGYTF
TGTGCCAGCAGTTACAGGGACCGCCGCGGCTACACCTTC
>-|14|-|TRBJ1-2|TRBV4-1
CASSQGGGGYGYTF
TGCGCCAGCAGCCAAGGGGGAGGCGGCTATGGCTACACCTTC
>-|13|-|TRBJ2-7|TRBV28
CASCWTGSYEQYF
TGTGCCAGCTGTTGGACGGGATCCTACGAGCAGTACTTC
>-|16|once|TRBJ2-3|TRBV19
CASTPGRPYEADTQYF
TGTGCCAGTACCCCCGGCAGACCCTATGAAGCAGATACGCAGTATTTT
>-|12|-|TRBJ2-1|TRBV7-2
CASSLGGYEQFF
TGTGCCAGCAGCTTAGGAGGGTATGAGCAGTTCTTC
>TRBD2|14|-|TRBJ2-7|TRBV28
CASSLPGGPYEQYF
TGTGCCAGCAGTTTGCCGGGAGGGCCCTACGAGCAGTACTTC
>TRBD1|14|-|TRBJ2-7|TRBV10-3
CAISVGDRGHEQYF
TGTGCCATCAGTGTTGGGGACAGGGGGCATGAGCAGTACTTC
>-|14|few|TRBJ2-4|TRBV5-6
CASSLQGAKNIQYF
TGTGCCAGCAGCCTTCAGGGGGCCAAAAACATTCAGTACTTC
>-|16|once|TRBJ2-3|TRBV9
CASSVRGNSVADTQYF
TGTGCCAGCAGCGTACGGGGGAATAGCGTGGCAGATACGCAGTATTTT
>-|14|-|TRBJ2-7|TRBV28
CASSPSGVSYEQYF
TGTGCCAGCAGTCCCAGTGGGGTTTCCTACGAGCAGTACTTC
>-|12|-|TRBJ2-2|TRBV5-1
CASSLATGELFF
TGCGCCAGCAGCTTGGCCACCGGGGAGCTGTTTTTT
>-|13|few|TRBJ1-2|TRBV4-3
CASSQDWAYGYTF
TGCGCCAGCAGCCAAGATTGGGCGTATGGCTACACCTTC
>-|14|-|TRBJ2-2|TRBV19
CASSLDPRGGELFF
TGTGCCAGTAGTCTCGACCCAAGGGGCGGGGAGCTGTTTTTT
>TRBD1|19|-|TRBJ1-1|TRBV28
CASSFVFGWTGGSGTEAFF
TGTGCCAGCAGTTTCGTATTCGGGTGGACAGGGGGCAGCGGCACTGAAGCTTTCTTT
>-|13|-|TRBJ2-7|TRBV7-2
CASSQGRPYEQYF
TGTGCCAGCAGTCAAGGGAGGCCCTACGAGCAGTACTTC
>-|14|few|TRBJ2-1|TRBV7-9
CASSPPPYRNEQFF
TGTGCCAGCAGCCCACCCCCCTATAGGAATGAGCAGTTCTTC
>TRBD2|17|-|TRBJ2-2|TRBV5-1
CASSLAGASGKSGELFF
TGCGCCAGCAGCTTGGCGGGTGCTAGCGGGAAGAGCGGGGAGCTGTTTTTT
>-|14|-|TRBJ2-2|TRBV18
CASSPIQITGELFF
TGTGCCAGCTCACCAATCCAGATCACCGGGGAGCTGTTTTTT
>-|13|-|TRBJ2-2|TRBV30
CAWSVSLTGELFF
TGTGCCTGGAGTGTGTCACTCACCGGGGAGCTGTTTTTT
>TRBD2|14|-|TRBJ2-3|TRBV6-5
CASIGGGPSYTQYF
TGTGCCAGCATCGGGGGAGGGCCAAGTTATACGCAGTATTTT
>TRBD1|16|-|TRBJ2-7|TRBV5-4
CASSLNPTGGFKEQYF
TGTGCCAGCAGCTTGAATCCGACAGGGGGTTTTAAAGAGCAGTACTTC